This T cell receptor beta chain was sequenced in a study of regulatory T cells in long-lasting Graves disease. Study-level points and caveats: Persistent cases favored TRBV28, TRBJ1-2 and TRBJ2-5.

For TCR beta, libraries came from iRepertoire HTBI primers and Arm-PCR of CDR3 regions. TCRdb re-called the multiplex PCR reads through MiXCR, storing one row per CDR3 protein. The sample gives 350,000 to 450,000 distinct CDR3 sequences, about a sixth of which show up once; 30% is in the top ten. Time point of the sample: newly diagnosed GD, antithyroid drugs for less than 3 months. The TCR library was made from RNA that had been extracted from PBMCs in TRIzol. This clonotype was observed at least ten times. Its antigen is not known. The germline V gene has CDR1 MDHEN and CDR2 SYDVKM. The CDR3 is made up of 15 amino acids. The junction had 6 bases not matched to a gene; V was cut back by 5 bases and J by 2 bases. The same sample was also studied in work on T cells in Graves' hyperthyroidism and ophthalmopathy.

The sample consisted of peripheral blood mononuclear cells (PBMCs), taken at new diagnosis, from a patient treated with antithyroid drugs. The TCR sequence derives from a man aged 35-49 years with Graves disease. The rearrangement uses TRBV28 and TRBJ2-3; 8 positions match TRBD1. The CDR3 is CASSTRTGFTDTQYF. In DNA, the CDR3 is TGTGCCAGCAGTACGCGGACAGGGTTCACAGATACGCAGTATTTT.